The rows below give T cell receptor beta chains drawn from one sample of a study of Ad26.COV2.S vaccination and SARS-CoV-2 variants. TCRdb's copy holds only in-frame clones and misses some; the assay was immunoSEQ multiplex PCR. The sample carries about 320,000 clones, 70% to 90% recorded once. The sample consisted of peripheral blood, taken in a trial of Ad26.COV2.S vaccine versus placebo. All receptors derive from a person between 18 and 65 years old who received the Ad26.COV2.S COVID-19 vaccine or a placebo. Each CDR3 is given with its conserved first and last residue. The order of the fields is D gene, clone size, J gene, V gene, CDR3 DNA, CDR3 protein. The D gene is left open where the match is weak. Rows give clone size only sometimes, using once, few, many, or a class for an expanded clone.

>NA|NA|TRBJ2-3|TRBV9
TGTGCCAGCAGCGTAGCGGGGAGCCTTGATACGCAGTATTTT
CASSVAGSLDTQYF
>NA|NA|TRBJ1-5|TRBV4-3
TGCGCCAGCAGCCCGGTTGCTAATCAGCCCCAGCATTTT
CASSPVANQPQHF
>TRBD1|NA|TRBJ2-1|TRBV5-1
TGCGCCAGCCGACAGGGACCTTCCTACAATGAGCAGTTCTTC
CASRQGPSYNEQFF
>NA|NA|TRBJ1-5|TRBV2
TGTGCCAGCAGCCCAGACAGCAATCAGCCCCAGCATTTT
CASSPDSNQPQHF
>NA|NA|TRBJ1-4|TRBV7-2
TGTGCCAGCAGCTTAGATGCCGAAAAACTGTTTTTT
CASSLDAEKLFF
>NA|NA|TRBJ1-2|TRBV5-4
TGTGCCAGCAGCTTAGTCGACCGACAGTTAGTTGGCTACACCTTC
CASSLVDRQLVGYTF
>NA|NA|TRBJ1-4|TRBV30
TGTGCCTGGAGTTTGGGAGGATTCTTGCTTTTT
CAWSLGGFLLF
>TRBD1|NA|TRBJ1-1|TRBV6-2/TRBV6-3
TGTGCCAGCAGTTACGGTGGGACAGGGGACACTGAAGCTTTCTTT
CASSYGGTGDTEAFF
>NA|many|TRBJ1-2|TRBV11-2
TGTGCCAGCAGCTCTCCCACAGGGTCGGTCTACACCTTC
CASSSPTGSVYTF
>TRBD1|NA|TRBJ2-1|TRBV5-4
TGTGCCAGCAGCTTGGAAGGGACAGTGGGACATGAGCAGTTCTTC
CASSLEGTVGHEQFF
>TRBD1|once|TRBJ1-2|TRBV6-5
TGTGCCAGCAGAGAGGACAGGGTTAACTATGGCTACACCTTC
CASREDRVNYGYTF
>NA|NA|TRBJ1-2|TRBV6-1
TGTGCCAGCAGTGGTCGTGGGGGTAGTAGGGGACCTGGGTATGGCTACACCTTC
CASSGRGGSRGPGYGYTF
>NA|NA|TRBJ2-1|TRBV24-1
TGTGCCACCAGTGATAGCGTTAGCTCCTACAATGAGCAGTTCTTC
CATSDSVSSYNEQFF
>NA|NA|TRBJ1-3|TRBV16
TGTGCCAGCAGCCAATTCGGCAGCGCTCCTGGAAACACCATATATTTT
CASSQFGSAPGNTIYF
>NA|NA|TRBJ1-2|TRBV5-4
TGTGCCAGCAGATCCGGGACATTAGGTGGAGGCTATGGCTACACCTTC
CASRSGTLGGGYGYTF
>TRBD2|NA|TRBJ2-2|TRBV5-1
TGCGCCAGCAGCTTGGCGGCAGGGACTAGCGGGGGAAGAACCGGGGAGCTGTTTTTT
CASSLAAGTSGGRTGELFF
>TRBD1|NA|TRBJ1-2|TRBV6-2/TRBV6-3
TGTGCCAGCAGCTATCCTACCGGGACAGGATTCTATGGCTACACCTTC
CASSYPTGTGFYGYTF
>NA|once|TRBJ2-7|TRBV5-1
TGCGCCAGCAGCCCCCGGACAGCCTCCTACGAGCAGTACTTC
CASSPRTASYEQYF
>NA|NA|TRBJ1-1|TRBV5-6
TGTGCCAGCAGCTTGGCGTCCCTCCTGGGGGCTGAAGCTTTCTTT
CASSLASLLGAEAFF
>NA|NA|TRBJ2-7|TRBV5-1
TGCGCCAGCAGCTTGGCAGGGAGTTCCTACGAGCAGTACTTC
CASSLAGSSYEQYF
>TRBD1|NA|TRBJ2-5|TRBV7-3
TGTGCCAGCAGCTTATTTAGTTCGGACAGGGCCTTTTACCAAGAGACCCAGTACTTC
CASSLFSSDRAFYQETQYF
>NA|few|TRBJ2-4|TRBV4-1
TGCGCCAGCAGCCAAAGACAGTCTTTAGCCAAAAACATTCAGTACTTC
CASSQRQSLAKNIQYF
>TRBD1|NA|TRBJ1-1|TRBV5-1
TGCGCCAGCAGCTTGAGGACAGGGCTGGCTTTCTTT
CASSLRTGLAFF
>TRBD1|NA|TRBJ2-7|TRBV7-9
TGTGCCAGCAGCTTCCGACAGGGCGGCTACGAGCAGTACTTC
CASSFRQGGYEQYF
>NA|few|TRBJ1-5|TRBV19
TGTGCCAGTAGTACGACCCACGGCAATCAGCCCCAGCATTTT
CASSTTHGNQPQHF
>TRBD1|NA|TRBJ1-2|TRBV29-1
TGCAGCGTCCTCGGGACAGGCCCTAATGGCTACACCTTC
CSVLGTGPNGYTF
>NA|NA|TRBJ1-1|TRBV18
TGTGCCAGCTCATCGACTGACAGGAGCGACACTGAAGCTTTCTTT
CASSSTDRSDTEAFF
>TRBD1|once|TRBJ1-2|TRBV7-2
TGTGCCAGCAGCTCGGACAGGGTTGGGGGCTACACCTTC
CASSSDRVGGYTF
>TRBD2|NA|TRBJ2-5|TRBV18
TGTGCCAGCTCACCTGGACTAGCGGAGACCCAGTACTTC
CASSPGLAETQYF
>TRBD1|NA|TRBJ2-1|TRBV18
TGTGCCAGCTCACCCACAGGGGGCGGTTTCAACGAGCAGTTCTTC
CASSPTGGGFNEQFF
>NA|NA|TRBJ2-2|TRBV7-2
TGTGCCAGCAGCTTAAAGGCTGGGGTCCTGTTCGCGAACACCGGGGAGCTGTTTTTT
CASSLKAGVLFANTGELFF
>NA|few|TRBJ1-6|TRBV5-1
TGCGCCAGCAGCTTGACCACAGGTCCCCAACCGCCCCTCCACTTT
CASSLTTGPQPPLHF
>NA|NA|TRBJ2-7|TRBV11-2
TGTGCCAGCAGCCGTCCTTTTATTCGAAAGCAGTACTTC
CASSRPFIRKQYF
>NA|NA|TRBJ2-2|TRBV7-2
TGTGCCAGCAGCTTAGGGGCCCGGATCTCGAACACCGGGGAGCTGTTTTTT
CASSLGARISNTGELFF
>NA|NA|TRBJ1-5|TRBV6-2/TRBV6-3
TGTGCCAGCACCCCCTTGGGGGGGTCTGATCAGCCCCAGCATTTT
CASTPLGGSDQPQHF
>NA|NA|TRBJ1-2|TRBV19
TGTGCCAGCAGTATAGTGGCAGGCAGAGAGTCCTATGGCTACACCTTC
CASSIVAGRESYGYTF
>NA|NA|TRBJ2-5|TRBV9
TGTGCCAGCAGCGTAGGTAGCAGGTCGGAAGAGACCCAGTACTTC
CASSVGSRSEETQYF
>NA|NA|TRBJ2-1|TRBV5-8
TGTGCCAGCAGCTTGGCGGCAGGGGCCCTGACACGCCATCTCGAGCAGTTCTTC
CASSLAAGALTRHLEQFF
>NA|NA|TRBJ2-3|TRBV7-2
TGTGCCAGCAGCTTAGTGTACACAGATACGCAGTATTTT
CASSLVYTDTQYF
>NA|NA|TRBJ2-5|TRBV11-2
TGTGCCAGCAGCTTCGACTCGCAAGAGACCCAGTACTTC
CASSFDSQETQYF
>TRBD2|NA|TRBJ2-5|TRBV5-1
TGCGCCAGCAGCCACCCTGCGGGGGTGGAAGAGACCCAGTACTTC
CASSHPAGVEETQYF
>NA|few|TRBJ1-2|TRBV5-4
TGTGCCAGCAGCGCGGGACCCCTAGTCTATGGCTACACCTTC
CASSAGPLVYGYTF
>NA|NA|TRBJ2-5|TRBV28
TGTGCCAGCAGTTCAGGGGTTGAGACCCAGTACTTC
CASSSGVETQYF
>NA|NA|TRBJ2-2|TRBV10-3
TGTGCCATTACCGGGACACAGAACACCGGGGAGCTGTTTTTT
CAITGTQNTGELFF
>NA|NA|TRBJ1-2|TRBV6-1
TGTGCCAGCAGTGAAGGACTCCTCCTGAGGGGCGGCTACACCTTC
CASSEGLLLRGGYTF